One sample yielded the 3 T cell receptor beta chains listed below, sequenced in a study of regulatory T cells in long-lasting Graves disease. Construction of the TCR beta libraries employed iRepertoire HTBI primers in conjunction with Arm-PCR of CDR3 regions. MiXCR was run by TCRdb on the multiplex PCR reads, yielding one entry per CDR3 protein. The sample has fewer than 600,000 distinct CDR3 sequences, approximately 23% seen once. Time point indicated: persistent/refractory GD, antithyroid drugs over 5 years with positive TRAb. RNA from PBMCs was the source of the TCR library. The sequences come from peripheral blood mononuclear cells (PBMCs), collected when the disease was refractory, from a patient treated with antithyroid drugs. Every receptor here comes from a female donor with Graves disease.

At least ten counts were recorded for this clonotype. The rearrangement joins TRBV27 to TRBJ1-1, with TRBD1 as a possible D gene (5 bases). Germline V gene sequence: CDR1 MNHEY, CDR2 SMNVEV (reference sequence). V dropped 7 bases and J dropped 0 bases, with 21 bases sitting between them. This CDR3 has 17 residues. The CDR3 nucleotides are TGTGCCAGCAAACCGGGACGAAGTGAGGTGATGAACACTGAAGCTTTCTTT. Translated: CASKPGRSEVMNTEAFF.

This clonotype appeared many times. The chain links TRBV20-1 to TRBJ2-7; no reliable D call. Trimming pared 2 bases from V and 6 bases from J, leaving 17 bases between. Germline loops: CDR1 DFQATT, CDR2 SNEGSKA (reference sequence). This CDR3 is 14 amino acids long. CDR3 region: CSARPPRTVVEQYF. For the CDR3, the DNA is TGCAGTGCTAGACCCCCCCGGACGGTGGTCGAGCAGTACTTC.

This clonotype has more than one count but fewer than ten. This chain links TRBV10-3 with TRBJ2-2; D perhaps matches TRBD2 (6 bases). The germline V and J ends were trimmed by 0 bases and 1 base, with 9 bases remaining between them. Germline V gene lookup returns CDR1 ENHRY and CDR2 SYGVKD. The CDR3 consists of 16 residues. The CDR3 sequence: CAISESVGGNTGELFF. CDR3 coding DNA: TGTGCCATCAGTGAGTCGGTGGGAGGGAACACCGGGGAGCTGTTTTTT.